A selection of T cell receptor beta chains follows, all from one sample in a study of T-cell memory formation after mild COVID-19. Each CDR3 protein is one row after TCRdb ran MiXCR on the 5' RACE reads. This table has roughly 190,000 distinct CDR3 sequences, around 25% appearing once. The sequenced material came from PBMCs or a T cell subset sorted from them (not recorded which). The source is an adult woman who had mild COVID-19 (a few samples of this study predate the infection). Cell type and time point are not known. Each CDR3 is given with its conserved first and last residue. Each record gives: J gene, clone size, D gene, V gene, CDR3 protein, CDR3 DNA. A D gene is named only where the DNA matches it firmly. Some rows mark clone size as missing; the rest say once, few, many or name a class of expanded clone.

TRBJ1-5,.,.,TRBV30,CAWSVQSNQPQHF,TGTGCCTGGAGTGTACAGAGCAATCAGCCCCAGCATTTT
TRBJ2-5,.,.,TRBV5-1,CASSLPGSLETQYF,TGCGCCAGCAGCTTGCCCGGGAGCCTTGAGACCCAGTACTTC
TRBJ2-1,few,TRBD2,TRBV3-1,CASSHSGLAGGPGEQFF,TGTGCCAGCAGCCATTCGGGACTAGCGGGAGGGCCGGGTGAGCAGTTCTTC
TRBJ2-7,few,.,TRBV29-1,CSVEVEQVNIYEQYF,TGCAGCGTTGAAGTAGAACAGGTGAACATCTACGAGCAGTACTTC
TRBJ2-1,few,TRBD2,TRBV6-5,CASSYSGAAGESYNEQFF,TGTGCCAGCAGTTACTCGGGCGCAGCGGGAGAGTCCTACAATGAGCAGTTCTTC
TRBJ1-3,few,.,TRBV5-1,CASRWTTGSGNTIYF,TGCGCCAGCCGCTGGACAACGGGCTCTGGAAACACCATATATTTT
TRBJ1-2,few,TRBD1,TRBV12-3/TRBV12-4,CASSLRQGIGYGYTF,TGTGCCAGCAGTCTCCGACAGGGGATCGGATATGGCTACACCTTC
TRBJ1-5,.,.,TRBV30,CAWSGGASNQPQHF,TGTGCCTGGAGTGGGGGGGCTAGCAATCAGCCCCAGCATTTT
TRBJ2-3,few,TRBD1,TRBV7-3,CASSPAARQGDTQYF,TGTGCCAGCAGCCCAGCGGCCCGACAGGGAGATACGCAGTATTTT
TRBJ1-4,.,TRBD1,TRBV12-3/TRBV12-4,CASSLMGTGGEKLFF,TGTGCCAGCAGTTTAATGGGGACAGGAGGGGAAAAACTGTTTTTT
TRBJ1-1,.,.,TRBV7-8,CASSWGRDTEAFF,TGTGCCAGCAGCTGGGGACGGGACACTGAAGCTTTCTTT
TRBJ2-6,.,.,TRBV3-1,CASRDRSSGANVLTF,TGTGCCAGCCGGGACCGGAGCTCTGGGGCCAACGTCCTGACTTTC
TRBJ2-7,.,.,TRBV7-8,CASSPGRGSYEQYF,TGTGCCAGCAGCCCAGGGAGAGGGAGCTACGAGCAGTACTTC
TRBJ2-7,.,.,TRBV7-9,CASSTIHYEQYF,TGTGCCAGCAGCACAATACACTACGAGCAGTACTTC
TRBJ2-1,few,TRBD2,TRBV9,CASSVGLAGGYNEQFF,TGTGCCAGCAGCGTAGGGCTAGCGGGGGGTTACAATGAGCAGTTCTTC
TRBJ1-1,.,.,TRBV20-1,CSARGEYEAFF,TGCAGTGCCCGTGGGGAGTATGAAGCTTTCTTT
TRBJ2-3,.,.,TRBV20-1,CSATRAPTDTQYF,TGCAGTGCTACCCGGGCCCCCACAGATACGCAGTATTTT
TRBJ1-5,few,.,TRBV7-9,CASSLAGGGQPQHF,TGTGCCAGCAGCTTAGCCGGGGGCGGGCAGCCCCAGCATTTT
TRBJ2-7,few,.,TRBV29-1,CSVVLPARYEQYF,TGCAGCGTTGTTCTACCGGCCCGCTACGAGCAGTACTTC
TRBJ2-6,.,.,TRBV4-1,CASSQGYETGANVLTF,TGCGCCAGCAGCCAAGGGTACGAGACTGGGGCCAACGTCCTGACTTTC
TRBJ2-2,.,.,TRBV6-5,CASSYSSGGELFF,TGTGCCAGCAGTTACTCTTCAGGCGGGGAGCTGTTTTTT
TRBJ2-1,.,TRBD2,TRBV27,CASSFGLAGVRNEQFF,TGTGCCAGCAGTTTCGGACTAGCGGGAGTCAGAAATGAGCAGTTCTTC
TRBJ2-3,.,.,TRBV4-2,CASRPPGADTQYF,TGTGCCAGCAGACCTCCCGGCGCAGATACGCAGTATTTT
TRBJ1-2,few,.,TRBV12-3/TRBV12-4,CASSSPGRGYTF,TGTGCCAGCAGTTCTCCAGGGCGAGGCTACACCTTC
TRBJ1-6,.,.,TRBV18,CASSREYNSPLHF,TGTGCCAGCTCACGGGAATATAATTCACCCCTCCACTTT
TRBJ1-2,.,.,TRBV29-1,CSVEGNGYTF,TGCAGCGTTGAAGGGAATGGCTACACCTTC
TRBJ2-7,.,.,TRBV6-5,CASSYSTGRSYEQYF,TGTGCCAGCAGTTACTCCACAGGGAGGTCCTACGAGCAGTACTTC
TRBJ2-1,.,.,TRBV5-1,CASSLAVNNEQFF,TGCGCCAGCAGCTTGGCCGTTAACAATGAGCAGTTCTTC
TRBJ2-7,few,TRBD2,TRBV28,CASSFRWREVREQYF,TGTGCCAGCAGTTTTCGTTGGCGGGAGGTTCGCGAGCAGTACTTC
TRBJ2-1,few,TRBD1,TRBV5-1,CASSLVGQGPYSYNEQFF,TGCGCCAGCAGCTTAGTGGGACAGGGGCCCTACTCCTACAATGAGCAGTTCTTC
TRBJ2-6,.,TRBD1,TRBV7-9,CASSSIGTGFGANVLTF,TGTGCCAGCAGCTCTATCGGGACAGGGTTTGGGGCCAACGTCCTGACTTTC
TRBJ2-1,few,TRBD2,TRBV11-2,CASTIGVAGVRQFF,TGTGCCAGCACCATCGGCGTAGCGGGAGTTCGGCAGTTCTTC
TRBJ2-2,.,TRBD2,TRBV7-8,CASSFPGTSGRARTGELFF,TGTGCCAGCAGCTTCCCCGGGACTAGCGGGAGGGCGAGAACCGGGGAGCTGTTTTTT
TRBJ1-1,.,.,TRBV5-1,CASSFSTGNTEAFF,TGCGCCAGCAGCTTTTCGACAGGGAACACTGAAGCTTTCTTT
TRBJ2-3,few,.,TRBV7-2,CASSPGLLRADTQYF,TGTGCCAGCAGCCCGGGACTTCTCAGGGCAGATACGCAGTATTTT
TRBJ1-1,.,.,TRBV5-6,CASSVLSEAFF,TGTGCCAGCAGCGTCCTCTCTGAAGCTTTCTTT
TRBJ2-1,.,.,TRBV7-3,CASSLQGVENEQFF,TGTGCCAGCAGCTTACAAGGGGTTGAAAATGAGCAGTTCTTC
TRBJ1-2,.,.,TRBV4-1,CASSQDRHNVVGYTF,TGCGCCAGCAGCCAAGACAGGCACAACGTTGTAGGCTACACCTTC
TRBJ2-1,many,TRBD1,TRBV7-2,CASSLGQGRNEQFF,TGTGCCAGCAGCTTAGGACAGGGTCGGAATGAGCAGTTCTTC
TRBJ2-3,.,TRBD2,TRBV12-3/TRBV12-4,CASSPGLAGALEDTQYF,TGTGCCAGCAGCCCTGGACTAGCGGGGGCTTTGGAGGATACGCAGTATTTT
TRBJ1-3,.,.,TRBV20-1,CSARVHRDNTIYF,TGCAGTGCTAGAGTTCACAGAGACAACACCATATATTTT
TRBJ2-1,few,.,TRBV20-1,CSALDAVGNEQFF,TGCAGTGCATTAGATGCGGTAGGGAATGAGCAGTTCTTC
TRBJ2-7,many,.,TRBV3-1,CASSLPQGKSYEQYF,TGTGCCAGCAGCCTTCCGCAGGGCAAGTCCTACGAGCAGTACTTC
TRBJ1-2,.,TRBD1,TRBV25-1,CASSQGAGGYTF,TGTGCCAGCAGTCAGGGGGCTGGTGGCTACACCTTC
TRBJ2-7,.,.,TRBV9,CASNLGEMNYEQYF,TGTGCCAGCAACCTAGGGGAGATGAACTACGAGCAGTACTTC
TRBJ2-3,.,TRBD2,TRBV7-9,CASSSRLAGSPLTDTQYF,TGTGCCAGCAGCTCGAGACTAGCGGGGAGTCCTCTCACAGATACGCAGTATTTT
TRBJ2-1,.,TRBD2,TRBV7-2,CASSQGSSGTYNEQFF,TGTGCCAGCAGCCAGGGATCTAGCGGGACGTACAATGAGCAGTTCTTC
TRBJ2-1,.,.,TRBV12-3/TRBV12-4,CASSRDSHDNEQFF,TGTGCCAGCAGTCGCGACTCCCACGACAATGAGCAGTTCTTC
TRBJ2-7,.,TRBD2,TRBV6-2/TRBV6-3,CASSLGRGSGLYEQYF,TGTGCCAGCAGCCTTGGACGGGGTAGCGGGCTCTACGAGCAGTACTTC
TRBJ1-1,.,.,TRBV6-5,CANRQSGLGRPEAFF,TGTGCCAACCGTCAAAGCGGGCTGGGCAGGCCTGAAGCTTTCTTT
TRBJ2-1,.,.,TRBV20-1,CSAPSGRSPNEQFF,TGCAGTGCCCCAAGCGGGCGCTCTCCCAATGAGCAGTTCTTC
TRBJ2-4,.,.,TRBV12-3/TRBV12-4,CASSLSGADIQYF,TGTGCCAGCAGTTTATCGGGGGCGGACATTCAGTACTTC
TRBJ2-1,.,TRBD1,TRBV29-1,CSAYSQGARGHNEQFF,TGCAGCGCTTACTCGCAGGGGGCCCGGGGGCACAATGAGCAGTTCTTC
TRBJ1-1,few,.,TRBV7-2,CASSLSLRGRLNTEAFF,TGTGCCAGCAGCTTATCGTTGAGAGGGCGACTGAACACTGAAGCTTTCTTT